These 10 T cell receptor beta chains originate from one sample sequenced in a study of shared clonotypes between healthy human individuals. Naive CD8 isolation took CD45RO-negative cells positively selected for CCR7 and excluded terminally differentiated effector memory CD45RA+ cells. Profiling relied on immunoSEQ multiplex PCR, and the TCRdb table lists in-frame clones only, not all of them. This repertoire shows about 1,900,000 clones, about 95% found once; its top ten account for less than 1.5%. The sequenced sample consisted of naive CD8+ T cells sorted from blood. The receptor source for this set is a young man in good health.

This clone was picked up one time. This chain connects TRBV4-1 to TRBJ2-3; 8 nucleotides line up with TRBD2. Germline CDR1 reads MGHRA; CDR2 reads YSYEKL. V was clipped by 3 bases and J by 4 bases; unmatched bases: 9. The CDR3 extends over 16 amino acids. The CDR3 protein is CASSQGTSRSPDTQYF. The CDR3 coding sequence is TGCGCCAGCAGCCAGGGGACTAGTCGGAGCCCAGATACGCAGTATTTT.

The chain couples TRBV4-3 to TRBJ2-5; 8 bases align to TRBD2. With V trimmed by 4 bases and J by 5 bases, 12 bases remained unmatched. The germline gives CDR1 LGHNA, CDR2 YSLEER. CDR3 length: 16 residues. CDR3 sequence (DNA): TGCGCCAGCAGCCCCTTGGCGGAACTAGCGGCGGAGACCCAGTACTTC. Amino acid sequence: CASSPLAELAAETQYF.

The V gene is TRBV27, the J gene TRBJ1-5, with 9 bases matching TRBD1. With 5 bases clipped from V and 4 bases from J, the junction kept 12 bases outside the gene matches. This CDR3 has 17 residues. From germline, CDR1 is MNHEY and CDR2 SMNVEV (reference sequence). CDR3 region: CASSPQGAWGKNQPQHF. The DNA of the CDR3 is TGTGCCAGCAGTCCACAGGGGGCATGGGGGAAAAATCAGCCCCAGCATTTT.

V is TRBV28 and J is TRBJ1-3; unclear D gene. V was pared by 6 bases and J by 0 bases, with 15 bases between. The CDR3 loop spans 16 amino acids. Germline V gives CDR1 MDHEN, CDR2 SYDVKM. The CDR3 here is CASSTPRVYSGNTIYF. In nucleotides, the CDR3 is TGTGCCAGCAGCACCCCACGGGTCTACTCTGGAAACACCATATATTTT.

In the case of this clone: Other DNA variants within this sample encode the same CDR3. The chain has TRBV27 and TRBJ1-6, with no clear D. Looked up from germline, CDR1 is MNHEY and CDR2 is SMNVEV (reference sequence). This CDR3 region has 15 residues. Trimming took off 6 bases at V and 1 base at J, with 10 bases between the two ends. The CDR3 is CASSLSGSYNSPLHF. In nucleotides, the CDR3 is TGTGCCAGCAGCCTTAGTGGATCCTATAATTCACCCCTCCACTTT.

The V gene is TRBV4-3, the J gene TRBJ1-2, with unresolved D. The CDR3 runs to 17 residues. Germline lookup yields CDR1 LGHNA and CDR2 YSLEER. V was clipped by 0 bases and J by 6 bases, with 20 bases between them. The CDR3 loop is CASSQDRIETHGNGYTF. DNA of the CDR3: TGCGCCAGCAGCCAAGATCGAATAGAGACACATGGAAATGGCTACACCTTC.

V usage is TRBV10-2 and J usage is TRBJ2-1, with D unresolved. The CDR3 is made up of 14 amino acids. Germline V gene lookup returns CDR1 WSHSY and CDR2 SAAADI. Trimming shortened V by 7 bases and J by 8 bases, and 18 bases separated the two germline ends. This CDR3 is CASTSVPPWDEQFF. The DNA of the CDR3 is TGCGCCAGCACATCGGTACCCCCATGGGATGAGCAGTTCTTC.

The genes are TRBV2 and TRBJ1-2; the D is unclear. Trimming took off 5 bases at V and 8 bases at J, with 24 bases between the two ends. The CDR3 is 16 amino acids. Germline assignment: CDR1 SNHLY and CDR2 FYNNEI. The CDR3 sequence: CASSLVPGSLMGGYTF. The CDR3 region has the DNA TGTGCCAGCAGTCTTGTACCGGGATCTCTGATGGGGGGCTACACCTTC.

The chain uses TRBV12-5 and TRBJ2-1; D unclear. Between the trimmed V and J ends, which lost 0 bases and 9 bases, there was a span of 6 bases. CDR3 length equals 12 residues. Per germline, CDR1 LGHNT and CDR2 FRNRAP. Written as DNA, the CDR3 is TGTGCTAGTGGTTTGGTACGGGTTGAGCAGTTCTTC. It codes for CASGLVRVEQFF. Full variable domain (missing parts from reference TRBV12-5 and TRBJ2-1): DARVTQTPRHKVTEMGQEVTMRCQPILGHNTVFWYRQTMMQGLELLAYFRNRAPLDDSGMPKDRFSAEMPDATLATLKIQPSEPRDSAVYFCASGLVRVEQFFGPGTRLTVL.

The chain uses TRBV15 and TRBJ2-1; 7 bases align to TRBD2. The CDR3 contains 16 residues. The V segment lost 5 bases and the J segment 5 bases; nucleotides outside the gene matches: 12. In germline, CDR1 is LNHNV, CDR2 YYDKDF (reference sequence). The chain's CDR3 is CATSPIQRGDDNEQFF. The CDR3 DNA follows: TGTGCCACCAGCCCTATTCAGCGGGGAGACGACAATGAGCAGTTCTTC.